Sequencing of this T cell receptor (beta chain) was carried out in a study of PD-1 blockade in classical Hodgkin lymphoma. Overall study results and limits: There was a significant rise in CD4+ TCR diversity by C4D1, with no such rise for CD8+. Patients who began taking nivolumab under 1 year after ASCT were left out. The baseline diversity of complete responders showed similarity to that of newly diagnosed patients.

Time point reported: cycle 4 day 1 (C4D1), after 5 to 7 weeks of nivolumab. The patients all showed relapse after autologous stem cell transplantation, while their brentuximab vedotin exposure varied. Trimming cost V 6 bases and J 2 bases, with 17 bases left between them. Germline loops: CDR1 MNHEY, CDR2 SMNVEV (reference sequence). CDR3 length: 15 amino acids. Clones were read by immunoSEQ multiplex PCR, and TCRdb kept only the in-frame ones, dropping some. Of under 30,000 clones listed, around 84% were seen once; the top ten hold 6.2%. Turning to this clone: Its target is not known.

This receptor was obtained from a human donor with classical Hodgkin lymphoma. The chain has TRBV27 and TRBJ2-7; D unresolved. Sequences were derived from peripheral blood mononuclear cells (PBMCs), sampled before the fourth cycle of nivolumab. Here the CDR3 reads CASRMEFSLAYEQYF. In nucleotides, the CDR3 is TGTGCCAGCAGGATGGAGTTCTCCCTGGCCTACGAGCAGTACTTC.